These 16 T cell receptor beta chains were sequenced from one sample in a study of blood T cell repertoires in COVID-19. Sequencing used immunoSEQ multiplex PCR; TCRdb keeps in-frame clones, though not all of them. The top ten hold about 8.8% of the sample, which has fewer than 200,000 clones, about 85% seen once. Sequenced sample: peripheral blood. Receptors were obtained from a woman of 80 years or more with COVID-19, enrolled during active disease.

This clone was observed a single time. V is TRBV5-4 and J is TRBJ2-7; D possibly corresponds to TRBD2 (5 bases). V dropped 4 bases and J dropped 4 bases, with 18 bases sitting between them. The CDR3 length is 15 residues. In germline, CDR1 is SGHNT, CDR2 YYREEE (reference sequence). The CDR3 DNA is TGTGCCAGCAGCCCTGGAGGAACTGGGGTGTACGAGCAGTACTTC. Translated: CASSPGGTGVYEQYF.

The rearrangement uses TRBV5-1 and TRBJ1-1; 10 positions agree with TRBD1. The trim removed 0 bases at V and 10 bases at J, leaving 6 bases unmatched. There are 14 residues in the CDR3. CDR1 and CDR2 (germline): SGHRS, YFSETQ. CDR3 coding DNA: TGCGCCAGCAGCTTGGGACAGGGGGCATTTGTAGCTTTCTTT. Protein sequence: CASSLGQGAFVAFF.

V is TRBV3-1 (or the pseudogene TRBV3-2) and J is TRBJ2-7, with 9 bases aligning to TRBD2. Germline CDR1 and CDR2: LGHDT and YNNKEL (reference sequence). J gave up 7 bases and V 6 bases, and 10 bases lay outside the gene matches. The CDR3 is 14 residues long. The CDR3: CASSRAGGPIEQYF. The CDR3 DNA reads TGTGCCAGCAGTAGGGCGGGAGGGCCTATAGAGCAGTACTTC.

The chain couples TRBV25-1 to TRBJ1-6; D may be TRBD1 (6 bases). The germline CDR1 and CDR2 sequences are MGHDK and SYGVNS. The CDR3 sequence is 11 residues long. V shed 9 bases and J shed 9 bases, with 9 bases lying between them. CDR3 in amino acids: CASQGSSPLHF. The CDR3 DNA reads as TGTGCCAGTCAGGGGTCTTCACCCCTCCACTTT.

This clone is a singleton in its sample. This chain uses TRBV5-1 with TRBJ2-1, with TRBD2 identical over 8 bases. There are 15 residues in the CDR3. CDR1 and CDR2 from the germline V gene are SGHRS and YFSETQ. After removal of 3 bases from V and 6 bases from J, the junction contained 8 bases not matched to a gene. CDR3 coding DNA: TGCGCCAGCAGCTGGGAAGCGCGGGAGGTCAATGAGCAGTTCTTC. The encoded protein is CASSWEAREVNEQFF.

The V and J genes are TRBV7-2 and TRBJ1-3, with D possibly being TRBD1 (6 bases). The CDR3 runs 14 residues. Germline V gene data show CDR1 as SGHTA and CDR2 as FQGNSA. Trimming removed 1 base from V and 2 bases from J, with 6 bases in between. The CDR3 protein is CASSLDRAGNTIYF. In DNA form, the CDR3 reads TGTGCCAGCAGCTTAGACAGGGCTGGAAACACCATATATTTT.

J is TRBJ1-1 and V is TRBV7-9, with 8 bases matching TRBD1. CDR3 size: 13 residues. V lost 6 bases, J lost 4 bases, and 4 bases stayed unmatched. Germline V CDR1 and CDR2: SEHNR, FQNEAQ (reference sequence). The CDR3 here is CASRSTGVTEAFF. The CDR3 nucleotides read TGTGCCAGCAGATCGACAGGGGTCACTGAAGCTTTCTTT.

The chain couples TRBV5-1 to TRBJ2-4; the D is unclear. The V end was cut by 2 bases, the J end by 1 base, with 7 bases between. Germline V gene lookup returns CDR1 SGHRS and CDR2 YFSETQ. CDR3 length: 14 amino acids. CDR3 protein: CASSFSVAKNIQYF. The CDR3, as DNA: TGCGCCAGCAGCTTTAGTGTTGCCAAAAACATTCAGTACTTC.

The chain links TRBV18 to TRBJ2-3; D perhaps matches TRBD1 (5 bases). The length of the CDR3 is 16 residues. Looked up from germline, CDR1 is KGHSH and CDR2 is LQKENI. Trimming removed 2 bases from V and 4 bases from J, with 16 bases in between. CDR3 DNA sequence: TGTGCCAGCTCACCAAGGCAGGGCTCGGGTTCAGATACGCAGTATTTT. Encoded protein: CASSPRQGSGSDTQYF.

This sequence joins TRBV2 and TRBJ2-2, with 8 positions matching TRBD1. Germline V gives CDR1 SNHLY, CDR2 FYNNEI. CDR3 length: 16 residues. After removal of 6 bases from V and 4 bases from J, the junction contained 10 bases not matched to a gene. CDR3 region: CASRGTGQAITGELFF. The DNA for the CDR3 is TGTGCCAGCAGGGGAACGGGACAGGCGATCACCGGGGAGCTGTTTTTT.

The V gene is TRBV6-5, the J gene TRBJ1-3; no clear D gene. Germline CDR1 is MNHEY and CDR2 is SVGAGI. V shed 6 bases and J shed 0 bases, with 12 bases lying between them. The CDR3 contains 15 residues. The DNA for the CDR3 is TGTGCCAGCAGCCTGAGCCATCTCTCTGGAAACACCATATATTTT. It yields the protein CASSLSHLSGNTIYF.

This chain connects TRBV7-2 to TRBJ1-1; 10 positions match TRBD1. The CDR3 is made up of 15 amino acids. From germline, CDR1 is SGHTA and CDR2 FQGNSA. Trimming at V came to 5 bases and at J to 0 bases, leaving 3 bases not matched to a gene. CDR3 loop: CASSRDRGMNTEAFF. In nucleotides, the CDR3 is TGTGCCAGCAGCCGGGACAGGGGAATGAACACTGAAGCTTTCTTT.

The chain carries TRBV21-1 and TRBJ1-5; TRBD1, the table's D call, was not compared with the DNA. TRBV21-1 is tagged as a pseudogene. The CDR3 extends over 12 amino acids. CDR3: CASSKWAQPQHF. In nucleotides, the CDR3 is TGTGCCAGCAGCAAATGGGCCCAGCCCCAGCATTTT.

This chain links TRBV7-9 with TRBJ1-4, with 7 bases matching TRBD1. The CDR3 is 15 amino acids. V was clipped by 0 bases and J by 5 bases; unmatched bases: 3. CDR1 is SEHNR, CDR2 FQNEAQ, per germline (reference sequence). CDR3 region: CASSLAGTDNEKLFF. Here the CDR3 DNA reads TGTGCCAGCAGCTTAGCTGGGACAGACAATGAAAAACTGTTTTTT. The full variable domain, in which reference TRBV7-9 and TRBJ1-4 provide the parts outside the CDR3, is DTGVSQNPRHKITKRGQNVTFRCDPISEHNRLYWYRQTLGQGPEFLTYFQNEAQLEKSRLLSDRFSAERPKGSFSTLEIQRTEQGDSAMYLCASSLAGTDNEKLFFGSGTQLSVL.

V gene TRBV5-8 combines with J gene TRBJ1-2, with 8 nucleotides matching TRBD1. Looked up from germline, CDR1 is SGHTS and CDR2 is YDEGEE. J gave up 5 bases and V 0 bases, and 9 bases lay outside the gene matches. The CDR3 is 16 residues long. CDR3: CASSLAPGGGLYGYTF. Here the CDR3 DNA reads TGTGCCAGCAGCTTGGCCCCAGGGGGCGGGTTATATGGCTACACCTTC. Combining the CDR3 with reference TRBV5-8 and TRBJ1-2 gives the whole variable domain EAGVTQSPTHLIKTRGQQATLRCSPISGHTSVYWYQQALGLGLQFLLWYDEGEERNRGNFPPRFSGRQFPNYSSELNVNALELEDSALYLCASSLAPGGGLYGYTFGSGTRLTVV.

The rearrangement uses TRBV4-1 and TRBJ1-6; D unclear. The CDR3 has 16 residues. V dropped 1 base and J dropped 8 bases, with 15 bases sitting between them. Per the germline V gene, CDR1 is MGHRA and CDR2 is YSYEKL. This CDR3 is CASSQGFRYFYSPLHF. The DNA for the CDR3 is TGCGCCAGCAGCCAAGGGTTCCGCTACTTCTATTCACCCCTCCACTTT.